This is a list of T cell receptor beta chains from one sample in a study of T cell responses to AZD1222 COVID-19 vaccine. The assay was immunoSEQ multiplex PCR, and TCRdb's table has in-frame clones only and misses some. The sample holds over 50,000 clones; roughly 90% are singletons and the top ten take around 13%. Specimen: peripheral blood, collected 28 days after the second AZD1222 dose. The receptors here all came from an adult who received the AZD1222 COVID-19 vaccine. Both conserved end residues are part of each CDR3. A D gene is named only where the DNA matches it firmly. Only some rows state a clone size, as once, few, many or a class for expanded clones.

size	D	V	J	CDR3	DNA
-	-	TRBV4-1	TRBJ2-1	CASSRSNEQFF	TGCGCCAGCAGCCGTAGTAATGAGCAGTTCTTC
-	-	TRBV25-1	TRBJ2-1	CASMAVPYNEQFF	TGTGCCAGCATGGCGGTACCCTACAATGAGCAGTTCTTC
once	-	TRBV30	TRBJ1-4	CAWSVGRGNEKLFF	TGTGCCTGGAGTGTAGGCAGGGGTAATGAAAAACTGTTTTTT
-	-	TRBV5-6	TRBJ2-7	CASSPTGRSYEQYF	TGTGCCAGCAGCCCGACAGGACGGTCCTACGAGCAGTACTTC
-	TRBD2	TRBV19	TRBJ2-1	CASSIMGLAGVVHEQFF	TGTGCCAGTAGTATAATGGGACTAGCGGGAGTGGTACATGAGCAGTTCTTC
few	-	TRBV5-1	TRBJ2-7	CASSGGTENYEQYF	TGCGCCAGCAGCGGCGGGACTGAAAACTACGAGCAGTACTTC
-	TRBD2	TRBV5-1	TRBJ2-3	CASSFSGNRDTQYF	TGCGCCAGCAGCTTTAGCGGGAATCGGGATACGCAGTATTTT
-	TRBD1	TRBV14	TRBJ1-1	CASSQDRTGLRNTEAFF	TGTGCCAGCAGCCAGGATAGGACAGGGCTAAGGAACACTGAAGCTTTCTTT
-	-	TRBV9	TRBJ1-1	CASSILGGTEAFF	TGTGCCAGCAGTATCCTCGGGGGTACTGAAGCTTTCTTT
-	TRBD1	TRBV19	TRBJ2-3	CASSSQGATDTQYF	TGTGCCAGTAGTTCTCAGGGGGCCACAGATACGCAGTATTTT
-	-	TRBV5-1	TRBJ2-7	CASRSGALYEQYF	TGCGCCAGCAGGTCTGGGGCTCTTTACGAGCAGTACTTC
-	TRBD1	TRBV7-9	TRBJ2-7	CASSPGTGAHEQYF	TGTGCCAGCAGCCCCGGGACAGGGGCCCACGAGCAGTACTTC
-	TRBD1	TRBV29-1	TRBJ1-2	CSVAAGQGAHGYTF	TGCAGCGTTGCAGCGGGACAGGGGGCTCATGGCTACACCTTC
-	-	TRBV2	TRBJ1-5	CASSGLFSNQPQHF	TGTGCCAGCAGTGGTTTGTTTAGCAATCAGCCCCAGCATTTT
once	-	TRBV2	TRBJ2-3	CASTAGRPDTQYF	TGTGCCAGCACCGCGGGTCGCCCAGATACGCAGTATTTT
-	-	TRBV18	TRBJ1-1	CASSPPDREAFF	TGTGCCAGCTCACCACCGGACCGTGAAGCTTTCTTT
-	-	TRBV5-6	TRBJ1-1	CASSLGLRNTEAFF	TGTGCCAGCAGCTTGGGCCTAAGGAACACTGAAGCTTTCTTT
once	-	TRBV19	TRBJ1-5	CASRTPGPSNQPQHF	TGTGCCAGTAGAACCCCAGGGCCTAGCAATCAGCCCCAGCATTTT
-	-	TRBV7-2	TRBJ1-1	CASSLDNVGTEAFF	TGTGCCAGCAGTTTGGACAACGTAGGCACTGAAGCTTTCTTT
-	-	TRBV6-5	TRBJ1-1	CASTKGAGAGTEAFF	TGTGCCAGCACCAAAGGGGCAGGGGCAGGGACTGAAGCTTTCTTT
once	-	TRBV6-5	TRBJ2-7	CASSPRDPSYEQYF	TGTGCCAGCAGTCCCCGGGACCCATCCTACGAGCAGTACTTC
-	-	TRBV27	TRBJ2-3	CASSSSVQGTQYF	TGTGCCAGCAGTTCATCCGTCCAGGGGACGCAGTATTTT
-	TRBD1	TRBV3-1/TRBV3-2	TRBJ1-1	CASSTNGQGTLKLF	TGTGCCAGCAGCACCAATGGACAGGGAACACTGAAGCTCTTT